A selection of T cell receptor beta chains follows, all from one sample in a study of identical twins. TCRdb re-analysed the 5' RACE reads in MiXCR, keeping a single row per CDR3 protein. This sample has approximately 250,000 distinct CDR3 sequences, with 5.5% to 7.5% found just once. These data also featured in a second study, about T cells expressing NK-cell markers.

Sequencing was done on a sample of CD8+ T cells sorted from blood. These receptors all come from a woman aged 18-30 years in good health. Both conserved end residues are part of each CDR3. Each record gives: J gene, D gene, V gene, clone size, CDR3 DNA, CDR3 protein. D genes are given only for firm matches. Not all rows give a size; the values are once, few, many and, for expanded clones, a class.

J gene: TRBJ2-3
D gene: TRBD2
V gene: TRBV27
clone size: NA
CDR3 DNA: TGTGCCAGCACTAGCGGGAGGGGAGATACGCAGTATTTT
CDR3 protein: CASTSGRGDTQYF

J gene: TRBJ1-5
D gene: NA
V gene: TRBV12-3/TRBV12-4
clone size: NA
CDR3 DNA: TGTGCCAGCAGTTCCTCCCAAAGCAATCAGCCCCAGCATTTT
CDR3 protein: CASSSSQSNQPQHF

J gene: TRBJ1-2
D gene: TRBD1
V gene: TRBV12-3/TRBV12-4
clone size: few
CDR3 DNA: TGTGCCAGCAGTTTCGGACAGGGTCTGGGCTACACCTTC
CDR3 protein: CASSFGQGLGYTF

J gene: TRBJ2-5
D gene: NA
V gene: TRBV20-1
clone size: few
CDR3 DNA: TGCAGTGCCCCCAGTCCCAGGGCGGGGGACAAACAAGAGACCCAGTACTTC
CDR3 protein: CSAPSPRAGDKQETQYF

J gene: TRBJ1-1
D gene: NA
V gene: TRBV7-9
clone size: NA
CDR3 DNA: TGTGCCAGCAGCTTAGGGGAGGTTGAAGCTTTCTTT
CDR3 protein: CASSLGEVEAFF

J gene: TRBJ2-3
D gene: NA
V gene: TRBV30
clone size: few
CDR3 DNA: TGTGCCTGGACGGACCTACGGGATACGCAGTATTTT
CDR3 protein: CAWTDLRDTQYF

J gene: TRBJ2-7
D gene: NA
V gene: TRBV9
clone size: many
CDR3 DNA: TGTGCCAGCAGCGTAGCCACAGGGTACGAGCAGTACTTC
CDR3 protein: CASSVATGYEQYF

J gene: TRBJ2-1
D gene: NA
V gene: TRBV10-2
clone size: many
CDR3 DNA: TGCGCCAGCAGTGAGGAGTCCCCCTACAATGAGCAGTTCTTC
CDR3 protein: CASSEESPYNEQFF

J gene: TRBJ2-7
D gene: TRBD1
V gene: TRBV7-9
clone size: few
CDR3 DNA: TGTGCCAGCAGCTTAGAGACAGGGTTCGAGCAGTACTTC
CDR3 protein: CASSLETGFEQYF

J gene: TRBJ2-3
D gene: TRBD2
V gene: TRBV2
clone size: NA
CDR3 DNA: TGTGCCAGCAACCCAGGACTAGCGGGAGGGAGCACAGATACGCAGTATTTT
CDR3 protein: CASNPGLAGGSTDTQYF

J gene: TRBJ2-3
D gene: NA
V gene: TRBV18
clone size: few
CDR3 DNA: TGTGCCAGCACCGGGACTCCCAGCACAGATACGCAGTATTTT
CDR3 protein: CASTGTPSTDTQYF

J gene: TRBJ2-6
D gene: NA
V gene: TRBV6-4
clone size: many
CDR3 DNA: TGTGCCAGCAGTGACTCGGTAGGGGCTGGGGCCAACGTCCTGACTTTC
CDR3 protein: CASSDSVGAGANVLTF

J gene: TRBJ2-3
D gene: TRBD2
V gene: TRBV6-1
clone size: NA
CDR3 DNA: TGTGCCAGCAGCCTCATGGCGGTTGTAGCGGGGGGGCCAGATACGCAGTATTTT
CDR3 protein: CASSLMAVVAGGPDTQYF

J gene: TRBJ2-1
D gene: NA
V gene: TRBV20-1
clone size: few
CDR3 DNA: TGCAGTGCTAGAGATCCCGGACTGGGGAATGAGCAGTTCTTC
CDR3 protein: CSARDPGLGNEQFF

J gene: TRBJ2-1
D gene: NA
V gene: TRBV20-1
clone size: many
CDR3 DNA: TGCAGTGCACAGAAAGCCATGGAGCAGTTCTTC
CDR3 protein: CSAQKAMEQFF

J gene: TRBJ2-1
D gene: NA
V gene: TRBV12-3/TRBV12-4
clone size: many
CDR3 DNA: TGTGCCATCCTGAGCGGCAATGAGCAGTTCTTC
CDR3 protein: CAILSGNEQFF

J gene: TRBJ1-1
D gene: TRBD1
V gene: TRBV9
clone size: NA
CDR3 DNA: TGTGCCAGCAGCCCTCGCCCCGGGACAGGAGTGAACACTGAAGCTTTCTTT
CDR3 protein: CASSPRPGTGVNTEAFF

J gene: TRBJ1-2
D gene: TRBD1
V gene: TRBV20-1
clone size: few
CDR3 DNA: TGCAGTGCTGACAGGGGTTTGTATGGCTACACCTTC
CDR3 protein: CSADRGLYGYTF

J gene: TRBJ1-6
D gene: NA
V gene: TRBV9
clone size: many
CDR3 DNA: TGTGCCAGCAGCGTAGCGGGATCACCCCTCCACTTT
CDR3 protein: CASSVAGSPLHF

J gene: TRBJ1-2
D gene: NA
V gene: TRBV10-2
clone size: many
CDR3 DNA: TGCGCCAGCAGGTTAGACAGAGGCTATGGCTACACCTTC
CDR3 protein: CASRLDRGYGYTF

J gene: TRBJ2-7
D gene: NA
V gene: TRBV9
clone size: NA
CDR3 DNA: TGTGCCAGCAGCGTAGCGGCCAGCTACGAGCAGTACTTC
CDR3 protein: CASSVAASYEQYF

J gene: TRBJ1-6
D gene: NA
V gene: TRBV5-1
clone size: NA
CDR3 DNA: TGCGCCAGCAGCTTGTCTGGGGGGTCGGGTTCACCCCTCCACTTT
CDR3 protein: CASSLSGGSGSPLHF

J gene: TRBJ2-7
D gene: TRBD2
V gene: TRBV10-2
clone size: NA
CDR3 DNA: TGCGCCAGCAGCGGACTAGCGGGGACGTACGAGCAGTACTTC
CDR3 protein: CASSGLAGTYEQYF

J gene: TRBJ1-2
D gene: NA
V gene: TRBV12-3/TRBV12-4
clone size: NA
CDR3 DNA: TGTGCCAGCACCCGGGGGGCCCTATATGGCTACACCTTC
CDR3 protein: CASTRGALYGYTF

J gene: TRBJ2-7
D gene: NA
V gene: TRBV7-2
clone size: few
CDR3 DNA: TGTGCCAGCAGCCCCCTATCATTCTACGAGCAGTACTTC
CDR3 protein: CASSPLSFYEQYF

J gene: TRBJ2-7
D gene: TRBD1
V gene: TRBV29-1
clone size: NA
CDR3 DNA: TGCAGCGTCAGCACCGGACAGGTAACCTACGAGCAGTACTTC
CDR3 protein: CSVSTGQVTYEQYF

J gene: TRBJ2-2
D gene: NA
V gene: TRBV27
clone size: few
CDR3 DNA: TGTGCCAGCAGTCCCCGGGCAGTCGCGAACACCGGGGAGCTGTTTTTT
CDR3 protein: CASSPRAVANTGELFF

J gene: TRBJ1-5
D gene: NA
V gene: TRBV11-2
clone size: NA
CDR3 DNA: TGTGCCAGCAGCTTAGGGACATTTCAGCCCCAGCATTTT
CDR3 protein: CASSLGTFQPQHF

J gene: TRBJ1-1
D gene: NA
V gene: TRBV5-1
clone size: many
CDR3 DNA: TGCGCCAGCAGCTCCCTCGGGGAGGGCTATGAAGCTTTCTTT
CDR3 protein: CASSSLGEGYEAFF

J gene: TRBJ1-1
D gene: NA
V gene: TRBV11-2
clone size: many
CDR3 DNA: TGTGCCAGCAGCTTATCGGGCCAGTTTGAAGCTTTCTTT
CDR3 protein: CASSLSGQFEAFF

J gene: TRBJ2-5
D gene: TRBD2
V gene: TRBV10-3
clone size: NA
CDR3 DNA: TGTGCCATCAGTGAGTCCCGGGACTATCTTGAGACCCAGTACTTC
CDR3 protein: CAISESRDYLETQYF

J gene: TRBJ1-1
D gene: NA
V gene: TRBV10-3
clone size: few
CDR3 DNA: TGTGCCAGCGGACAAATGAACACTGAAGCTTTCTTT
CDR3 protein: CASGQMNTEAFF

J gene: TRBJ2-3
D gene: NA
V gene: TRBV11-2
clone size: many
CDR3 DNA: TGTGCCAGCAGCTTAGATACAGATACGCAGTATTTT
CDR3 protein: CASSLDTDTQYF